Detailed here is one T cell receptor (beta chain). No antigen is known for it. Profiling relied on immunoSEQ multiplex PCR, and the TCRdb table lists in-frame clones only, not all of them. The sample lists under 95,000 clones, approximately 89% occurring once. CDR3 size: 14 residues. Germline V gene lookup returns CDR1 MDHEN and CDR2 SYDVKM. The V and J ends lost 1 base and 6 bases, in that order; junction bases with no gene match: 2. Unstimulated regulatory T cells (CD4+CD25+CD127-), CD4+CD25- non-regulatory cells, CD4 and CD8 cells were FACS-sorted from thawed PBMCs. The data belong to a study of Tregs in tolerant kidney transplant recipients. Whole-study context: Mixed chimerism was transient after nonmyeloablative marrow transplants from related graft donors. Study conclusions and caveats: Donor-specific Treg expansion exceeded global Treg expansion in tolerant patients, suggesting antigen drive. Changing PCR primers prevented nucleotide comparison between some patients' samples.

The chain has TRBV28 and TRBJ1-5, with 8 bases matching TRBD1. This sample comprised Tregs from blood, obtained before the transplant. This TCR was recovered from a human donor who received a combined kidney and bone marrow transplant. The CDR3 reads CASSLSRGLQPQHF. As DNA, the CDR3 is TGTGCCAGCAGTTTATCCAGGGGGCTTCAGCCCCAGCATTTT.